These 5 T cell receptor beta chains originate from one sample sequenced in a study of shared clonotypes between healthy human individuals. TCRdb's table, derived via immunoSEQ multiplex PCR, lists solely in-frame clones and lacks some. The table records a few million clones, 80% to 95% of them present only once. Material: naive CD4+ T cells from PBMCs. The subset: CD45RA+ positively selected. The receptors were gathered from a man between 18 and 29 years old in good health. Some clones in this sample may be carry-over from other donors' samples.

This clone was counted once. CDR3 loop: CASSLTSGGADTQYF. The CDR3 DNA reads as TGTGCCAGCAGCTTGACTAGCGGGGGGGCAGATACGCAGTATTTT. The V gene is TRBV7-2, the J gene TRBJ2-3, with 14 bases fitting TRBD2. Germline V gene data show CDR1 as SGHTA and CDR2 as FQGNSA. The CDR3 loop spans 15 amino acids. V was clipped by 3 bases and J by 4 bases; unmatched bases: 0.

The V call is TRBV28, the J call TRBJ1-2, with D unclear. The V gene lost 0 bases and the J gene lost 2 bases, with 7 bases spanning the gap. CDR3 size: 14 residues. Germline CDR1 is MDHEN and CDR2 is SYDVKM. CDR3 amino acids: CASSLWGSNYGYTF. The CDR3 nucleotides read TGTGCCAGCAGTTTATGGGGGTCGAACTATGGCTACACCTTC.

V gene TRBV5-1 combines with J gene TRBJ1-2; D gene unclear. This CDR3 has 13 residues. Germline CDR1 is SGHRS and CDR2 is YFSETQ. Trimming pared 4 bases from V and 1 base from J, leaving 8 bases between. CDR3 sequence reads: CASSPDHNYGYTF. CDR3 DNA sequence: TGCGCCAGCAGCCCTGATCATAACTATGGCTACACCTTC.

This clone came up a few times. The genes are TRBV10-1 and TRBJ1-1; D unresolved. CDR1 and CDR2 from the germline V gene are WNHNN and SYGVQD (reference sequence). Trimming cost V 2 bases and J 10 bases, with 17 bases left between them. CDR3 size: 14 residues. This chain's CDR3 is CASSEASTLGGAFF. The DNA of the CDR3 is TGCGCCAGCAGTGAGGCCAGTACCCTCGGTGGAGCTTTCTTT.

This clone was recorded once. This chain uses TRBV7-9 with TRBJ2-7; 9 bases are shared with TRBD1. Germline assignment: CDR1 SEHNR and CDR2 FQNEAQ (reference sequence). This CDR3 region has 15 residues. V gave up 5 bases and J gave up 3 bases; unmatched junction bases: 8. The CDR3 protein is CASSVQGQGIYEQYF. In DNA, the CDR3 is TGTGCCAGCAGCGTCCAGGGACAGGGCATCTACGAGCAGTACTTC.